This T cell receptor beta chain originates from a study of cytomegalovirus exposure and HLA in healthy donors. Study-wide points: Sequencing probably produced one cluster of sequence variants that were highly shared. Using the classifier, cytomegalovirus status was reportedly diagnosed with high specificity and sensitivity. Analysis was carried out at a later point, and it linked a missense DCLRE1C variant to TCR beta V- and J-gene trimming. In an earlier analysis, in about 530 donors, most V segments appeared productive either ~87% or ~30% of the time.

This clone was observed a handful of times. Antigen: not known. The CDR3 has 16 amino acids. Looked up from germline, CDR1 is SGDLS and CDR2 is YYNGEE. V gave up 0 bases and J gave up 2 bases; unmatched junction bases: 4. The PCR used 60 Vbeta and 13 Jbeta primers. The repertoire was sequenced with immunoSEQ multiplex PCR; TCRdb's copy has only in-frame clones and lacks some. This sample has about 160,000 clones, with 71% found just once. The chain recombines TRBV9 with TRBJ1-3; 8 positions match TRBD1. Sequenced sample: PBMCs. The TCR sequence derives from a woman in her 30s in good health and CMV-seronegative. CDR3 sequence: CASSVDGQGAGNTIYF. The CDR3 DNA sequence: TGTGCCAGCAGCGTAGATGGACAGGGAGCTGGAAACACCATATATTTT.